These T cell receptor beta chains were read from a single sample in a study of T cell responses to AZD1222 COVID-19 vaccine. Profiling relied on immunoSEQ multiplex PCR, and the TCRdb table lists in-frame clones only, not all of them. Of 150,000 to 200,000 clones in the sample, roughly nine tenths are singletons; the top ten hold under 2%. Sequencing was performed on peripheral blood, taken on day 0 of AZD1222 vaccination. The receptors were sampled from an adult in good health. The CDR3 runs from the conserved cysteine through the conserved F or W. The order of the fields is clone size, D gene, V gene, J gene, CDR3 protein, CDR3 DNA. A D gene is named only where the DNA matches it firmly. Expanded clones get a size class; other rows say once, few or many, or leave the size out.

abundance: -
d_gene: -
v_gene: TRBV7-2
j_gene: TRBJ1-5
CDR3aa: CASSLADSNQPQHF
CDR3nt: TGTGCCAGCAGCTTAGCCGATAGCAATCAGCCCCAGCATTTT

abundance: -
d_gene: TRBD2
v_gene: TRBV7-8
j_gene: TRBJ2-2
CDR3aa: CASSVTSGGINTGELFF
CDR3nt: TGTGCCAGCAGCGTGACTAGCGGGGGGATTAACACCGGGGAGCTGTTTTTT

abundance: -
d_gene: -
v_gene: TRBV27
j_gene: TRBJ2-1
CDR3aa: CASSPLTSIRYNEQFF
CDR3nt: TGTGCCAGCAGTCCCCTAACCTCGATCAGATACAATGAGCAGTTCTTC

abundance: -
d_gene: -
v_gene: TRBV5-1
j_gene: TRBJ1-2
CDR3aa: CASSLAASYTSYGYTF
CDR3nt: TGCGCCAGCAGCTTGGCCGCGTCATATACTAGCTATGGCTACACCTTC

abundance: -
d_gene: TRBD1
v_gene: TRBV15
j_gene: TRBJ2-1
CDR3aa: CATSRDRGGSEQFF
CDR3nt: TGTGCCACCAGCAGAGATCGAGGGGGCAGTGAGCAGTTCTTC

abundance: -
d_gene: -
v_gene: TRBV5-1
j_gene: TRBJ1-6
CDR3aa: CASSPTDSPLHF
CDR3nt: TGCGCCAGCAGCCCTACCGACTCACCCCTCCACTTT

abundance: -
d_gene: TRBD1
v_gene: TRBV5-4
j_gene: TRBJ1-1
CDR3aa: CASSLEGGQDWAFF
CDR3nt: TGTGCCAGCAGCTTGGAGGGGGGACAGGATTGGGCTTTCTTT

abundance: once
d_gene: TRBD2
v_gene: TRBV7-9
j_gene: TRBJ2-5
CDR3aa: CASSSGLAGGETQYF
CDR3nt: TGTGCCAGCAGCTCGGGACTAGCGGGGGGAGAGACCCAGTACTTC

abundance: -
d_gene: TRBD1
v_gene: TRBV27
j_gene: TRBJ2-3
CDR3aa: CASSFNNDRAWDTQYF
CDR3nt: TGTGCCAGCAGTTTTAATAATGACAGGGCCTGGGATACGCAGTATTTT

abundance: -
d_gene: -
v_gene: TRBV3-1/TRBV3-2
j_gene: TRBJ2-1
CDR3aa: CASSQQPIGANEQFF
CDR3nt: TGTGCCAGCAGCCAACAGCCTATAGGAGCCAATGAGCAGTTCTTC

abundance: once
d_gene: -
v_gene: TRBV7-2
j_gene: TRBJ1-1
CDR3aa: CASSLNRRGTEAFF
CDR3nt: TGTGCCAGCAGCTTAAACCGGCGGGGCACTGAAGCTTTCTTT

abundance: -
d_gene: -
v_gene: TRBV12-2
j_gene: TRBJ2-3
CDR3aa: CASRSADHTQYF
CDR3nt: TGTGCAAGTCGCTCGGCGGACCATACGCAGTATTTT

abundance: -
d_gene: -
v_gene: TRBV7-8
j_gene: TRBJ2-3
CDR3aa: CASSFRGSGFADTQYF
CDR3nt: TGTGCCAGCAGCTTCCGGGGGTCGGGATTCGCAGATACGCAGTATTTT

abundance: -
d_gene: TRBD1
v_gene: TRBV6-6
j_gene: TRBJ1-2
CDR3aa: CASSRISGTGKDYGYTF
CDR3nt: TGTGCCAGCAGCCGAATCTCCGGGACAGGGAAGGACTATGGCTACACCTTC

abundance: -
d_gene: -
v_gene: TRBV7-2
j_gene: TRBJ1-5
CDR3aa: CASSLGSHSNQPQHF
CDR3nt: TGTGCCAGCAGCTTAGGGAGCCATAGCAATCAGCCCCAGCATTTT

abundance: -
d_gene: TRBD2
v_gene: TRBV9
j_gene: TRBJ2-3
CDR3aa: CASSVDVAGPTDTQYF
CDR3nt: TGTGCCAGCAGCGTAGATGTAGCGGGCCCCACAGATACGCAGTATTTT

abundance: -
d_gene: -
v_gene: TRBV14
j_gene: TRBJ1-2
CDR3aa: CASSQDRGFSGYTF
CDR3nt: TGTGCCAGCAGCCAAGATCGGGGGTTTAGTGGCTACACCTTC

abundance: -
d_gene: TRBD1
v_gene: TRBV19
j_gene: TRBJ1-5
CDR3aa: CASSPRQGSNSNQPQHF
CDR3nt: TGTGCCAGTAGTCCCCGACAGGGATCCAATAGCAATCAGCCCCAGCATTTT

abundance: -
d_gene: -
v_gene: TRBV12-3/TRBV12-4
j_gene: TRBJ1-1
CDR3aa: CASSLDSYTEAFF
CDR3nt: TGTGCCAGCAGTTTAGACAGTTACACTGAAGCTTTCTTT

abundance: -
d_gene: -
v_gene: TRBV7-2
j_gene: TRBJ1-3
CDR3aa: CASSLVGGSGNTIYF
CDR3nt: TGTGCCAGCAGCTTAGTTGGGGGCTCTGGAAACACCATATATTTT

abundance: -
d_gene: -
v_gene: TRBV11-2
j_gene: TRBJ1-5
CDR3aa: CASSLFAGQPQHF
CDR3nt: TGTGCCAGCAGCTTATTTGCCGGACAGCCCCAGCATTTT

abundance: -
d_gene: -
v_gene: TRBV28
j_gene: TRBJ1-5
CDR3aa: CASSFGQQPQHF
CDR3nt: TGTGCCAGCAGTTTTGGGCAGCAGCCCCAGCATTTT

abundance: -
d_gene: -
v_gene: TRBV6-5
j_gene: TRBJ1-3
CDR3aa: CASSYSSASSGNTIYF
CDR3nt: TGTGCCAGCAGTTACTCCTCTGCTAGCTCTGGAAACACCATATATTTT

abundance: once
d_gene: TRBD1
v_gene: TRBV2
j_gene: TRBJ2-7
CDR3aa: CASRTPGQGYEQYF
CDR3nt: TGTGCCAGCAGGACACCGGGACAGGGCTACGAGCAGTACTTC

abundance: -
d_gene: TRBD1
v_gene: TRBV6-5
j_gene: TRBJ2-5
CDR3aa: CASSYGRQGVETQYF
CDR3nt: TGTGCCAGCAGTTACGGGAGACAGGGGGTAGAGACCCAGTACTTC

abundance: once
d_gene: -
v_gene: TRBV25-1
j_gene: TRBJ2-3
CDR3aa: CASKNTDTQYF
CDR3nt: TGTGCCAGCAAGAACACAGATACGCAGTATTTT

abundance: -
d_gene: -
v_gene: TRBV2
j_gene: TRBJ2-7
CDR3aa: CASSDGSTYEQYF
CDR3nt: TGTGCCAGCAGTGATGGCAGCACCTACGAGCAGTACTTC

abundance: -
d_gene: -
v_gene: TRBV29-1
j_gene: TRBJ1-4
CDR3aa: CSVEVEGPKTNEKLFF
CDR3nt: TGCAGCGTTGAAGTTGAGGGTCCAAAAACTAATGAAAAACTGTTTTTT

abundance: -
d_gene: -
v_gene: TRBV4-3
j_gene: TRBJ1-5
CDR3aa: CASSQEAAGYNQPQHF
CDR3nt: TGCGCCAGCAGCCAAGAGGCCGCGGGGTACAATCAGCCCCAGCATTTT

abundance: -
d_gene: -
v_gene: TRBV28
j_gene: TRBJ1-3
CDR3aa: CASILGSGNTIYF
CDR3nt: TGTGCCAGCATTCTCGGCTCTGGAAACACCATATATTTT

abundance: -
d_gene: -
v_gene: TRBV5-1
j_gene: TRBJ2-1
CDR3aa: CASSFDRNEQFF
CDR3nt: TGCGCCAGCAGCTTTGACAGAAACGAGCAGTTCTTC

abundance: -
d_gene: -
v_gene: TRBV20-1
j_gene: TRBJ1-1
CDR3aa: CSARALYEAFF
CDR3nt: TGCAGTGCTAGAGCCCTCTATGAAGCTTTCTTT

abundance: -
d_gene: -
v_gene: TRBV19
j_gene: TRBJ1-1
CDR3aa: CASQLSASGTEAFF
CDR3nt: TGTGCCAGCCAGTTGTCCGCGTCGGGGACTGAAGCTTTCTTT

abundance: -
d_gene: -
v_gene: TRBV5-1
j_gene: TRBJ2-7
CDR3aa: CASSLFSEQYF
CDR3nt: TGCGCCAGCAGCTTGTTTTCCGAGCAGTACTTC

abundance: -
d_gene: -
v_gene: TRBV7-8
j_gene: TRBJ1-5
CDR3aa: CASSLGRGWQPQHF
CDR3nt: TGTGCCAGCAGCTTAGGTAGGGGTTGGCAGCCCCAGCATTTT

abundance: -
d_gene: -
v_gene: TRBV7-9
j_gene: TRBJ2-3
CDR3aa: CASSLEGSLSTDTQYF
CDR3nt: TGTGCCAGCAGCTTAGAAGGGTCGCTTAGCACAGATACGCAGTATTTT

abundance: -
d_gene: -
v_gene: TRBV7-3
j_gene: TRBJ2-2
CDR3aa: CASSLGPSGELFF
CDR3nt: TGTGCCAGCAGCTTAGGGCCCTCCGGGGAGCTGTTTTTT

abundance: -
d_gene: -
v_gene: TRBV9
j_gene: TRBJ2-3
CDR3aa: CASTTGADTQYF
CDR3nt: TGTGCCAGCACCACGGGGGCAGATACGCAGTATTTT

abundance: -
d_gene: TRBD1
v_gene: TRBV28
j_gene: TRBJ1-2
CDR3aa: CASSQTGTGKGYTF
CDR3nt: TGTGCCAGCAGCCAGACCGGGACAGGGAAAGGCTACACCTTC

abundance: -
d_gene: -
v_gene: TRBV12-3/TRBV12-4
j_gene: TRBJ2-7
CDR3aa: CASTRGLNKQYF
CDR3nt: TGTGCCAGCACGCGGGGTTTGAACAAGCAGTACTTC

abundance: once
d_gene: -
v_gene: TRBV3-1/TRBV3-2
j_gene: TRBJ1-3
CDR3aa: CASSPGVVRSGNTIYF
CDR3nt: TGTGCCAGCAGCCCAGGGGTGGTCCGCTCTGGAAACACCATATATTTT

abundance: -
d_gene: TRBD2
v_gene: TRBV6-4
j_gene: TRBJ2-1
CDR3aa: CASRGLAGGGEQFF
CDR3nt: TGTGCCAGCAGGGGACTAGCGGGAGGGGGTGAGCAGTTCTTC

abundance: -
d_gene: -
v_gene: TRBV3-1/TRBV3-2
j_gene: TRBJ1-5
CDR3aa: CASSQGGGVGNQPQHF
CDR3nt: TGTGCCAGCAGCCAAGGGGGGGGAGTAGGCAATCAGCCCCAGCATTTT

abundance: -
d_gene: -
v_gene: TRBV19
j_gene: TRBJ2-3
CDR3aa: CASSMTGDTQYF
CDR3nt: TGTGCCAGTAGTATGACAGGAGATACGCAGTATTTT

abundance: -
d_gene: -
v_gene: TRBV27
j_gene: TRBJ1-6
CDR3aa: CASTLGGGSYNSPLHF
CDR3nt: TGTGCCAGCACCTTGGGCGGGGGCTCCTATAATTCACCCCTCCACTTT